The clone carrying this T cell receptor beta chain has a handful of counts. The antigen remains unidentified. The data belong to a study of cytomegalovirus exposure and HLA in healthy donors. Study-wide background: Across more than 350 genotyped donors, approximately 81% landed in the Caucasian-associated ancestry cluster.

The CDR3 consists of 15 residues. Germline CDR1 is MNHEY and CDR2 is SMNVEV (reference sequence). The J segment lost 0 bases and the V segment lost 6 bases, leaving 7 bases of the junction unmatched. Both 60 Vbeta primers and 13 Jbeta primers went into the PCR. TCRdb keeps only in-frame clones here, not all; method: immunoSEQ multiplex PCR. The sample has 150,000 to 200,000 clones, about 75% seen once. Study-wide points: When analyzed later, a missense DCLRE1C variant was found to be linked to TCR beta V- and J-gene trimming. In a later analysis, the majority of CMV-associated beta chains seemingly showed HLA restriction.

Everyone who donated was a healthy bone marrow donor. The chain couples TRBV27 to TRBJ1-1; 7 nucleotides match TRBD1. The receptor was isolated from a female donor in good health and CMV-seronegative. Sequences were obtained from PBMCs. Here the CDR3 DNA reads TGTGCCAGCAGGGACAGGCGCGTCCTGAACACTGAAGCTTTCTTT. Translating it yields CASRDRRVLNTEAFF.